The next 27 T cell receptor beta chains were all read from a single sample in a study of T-cell memory formation after mild COVID-19. TCRdb used MiXCR to reprocess the 5' RACE reads, holding one entry per CDR3 protein. Of roughly 450,000 distinct CDR3 sequences listed, about a sixth were seen once; the top ten hold around a fifth. Sequencing input: PBMCs or a T cell subset sorted from them (not recorded which). The receptors were gathered from a man aged 18 to 29 who had mild COVID-19 (a few samples of this study predate the infection). Cell type and time point are not known.

There are a few counts of this clonotype. The genes are TRBV3-1 and TRBJ1-6; perhaps TRBD1 as D (5 bases). This CDR3 has 13 amino acids. CDR1 and CDR2 (germline): LGHDT, YNNKEL (reference sequence). V lost 4 bases and J 6 bases, leaving 7 bases between the germline ends. CDR3 sequence reads: CASSLQGNSPLHF. CDR3 nucleotide sequence: TGTGCCAGCAGCCTTCAGGGTAATTCACCCCTCCACTTT.

The rearrangement joins TRBV7-8 to TRBJ2-5; D may be TRBD1 or TRBD2 (5 bases each). This CDR3 has 16 residues. In germline, CDR1 is SGHVS, CDR2 FQNEAQ. V lost 1 base and J lost 0, with 12 bases in between. The CDR3 sequence: CASSLGRGRHQETQYF. Written as DNA, the CDR3 is TGTGCCAGCAGCTTAGGCCGGGGACGGCACCAAGAGACCCAGTACTTC.

This clonotype was seen once. The rearrangement links TRBV30 to TRBJ1-1; no clear D. CDR1 and CDR2 (germline): GTSNPN, SVGIG (reference sequence). Deletions cut 0 bases from V and 5 bases from J, with 7 bases between. The CDR3 has 12 amino acids. CDR3 residues: CAWSVIGTEAFF. CDR3 nucleotides: TGTGCCTGGAGTGTAATAGGGACTGAAGCTTTCTTT. Complete variable domain (other parts from reference TRBV30 and TRBJ1-1): SQTIHQWPATLVQPVGSPLSLECTVEGTSNPNLYWYRQAAGRGLQLLFYSVGIGQISSEVPQNLSASRPQDRQFILSSKKLLLSDSGFYLCAWSVIGTEAFFGQGTRLTVV.

Concerning this clonotype: This may stem from a read error, because a much larger clone lies one nucleotide away. The V call is TRBV7-8, the J call TRBJ2-2; D remains unclear. Germline CDR1 reads SGHVS; CDR2 reads FQNEAQ. The CDR3 is 12 amino acids. Trimming took off 3 bases at V and 6 bases at J, with 5 bases between the two ends. The CDR3 spells CASSLWAGELFF. For the CDR3, the DNA is TGTGCCAGCAGCTTGTGGGCCGGGGAGCTGTTTTTT.

A word on this clonotype: An end of the junction does not agree with germline; a read error may underlie this. V usage is TRBV6-6 and J usage is TRBJ1-1, with D tentatively TRBD1 (5 bases). The germline gives CDR1 MNHNY, CDR2 SVGAGI (reference sequence). The CDR3 runs to 11 residues. CDR3: CASSTRDRWGF. The CDR3 DNA is TGTGCCAGCAGTACCCGGGACCGCTGGGGCTTT.

This clonotype showed up just a few times. The CDR3 loop reads CASSPWLAGAIGELFF. The CDR3, as DNA: TGTGCCAGCAGCCCGTGGCTTGCGGGGGCGATCGGGGAGCTGTTTTTT. The chain links TRBV3-1 to TRBJ2-2; possibly TRBD2 for D (7 bases). Germline CDR1 and CDR2: LGHDT and YNNKEL (reference sequence). Trimming took off 4 bases at V and 7 bases at J, with 19 bases between the two ends. The CDR3 is 16 residues long.

This chain joins TRBV10-3 and TRBJ2-5, with D perhaps matching TRBD2 (6 bases). The CDR3 sequence is 15 residues long. V was cut by 2 bases and J by 2 bases, with 12 bases left in between. Looked up from germline, CDR1 is ENHRY and CDR2 is SYGVKD. The DNA for the CDR3 is TGTGCCATCAGTGAGCCGGGAGAGCCACAAGAGACCCAGTACTTC. It translates to CAISEPGEPQETQYF.

CDR3 DNA: TGTGCCAGCAGTTTTGTCACCGTGAACACTGAAGCTTTCTTT. Translating gives CASSFVTVNTEAFF. This chain joins TRBV28 and TRBJ1-1; D unclear. This CDR3 region has 14 residues. With 3 bases removed from V and 0 bases from J, the gap between germline ends came to 8 bases. The germline CDR1 and CDR2 sequences are MDHEN and SYDVKM.

This clonotype occurred a few times. The chain employs TRBV13 and TRBJ1-5; D perhaps matches TRBD1 (5 bases). The CDR3 loop spans 15 amino acids. Looked up from germline, CDR1 is PRHDT and CDR2 is FYEKMQ (reference sequence). V was trimmed by 5 bases and J by 6 bases, leaving 17 bases between them. DNA for the CDR3: TGTGCCAGCAGCCCTCGGACGGGGCGGTCTCAGCCCCAGCATTTT. It yields the protein CASSPRTGRSQPQHF.

This clonotype was counted between two and nine times. The genes are TRBV9 and TRBJ2-1, with 10 bases aligning to TRBD2. V was clipped by 0 bases and J by 3 bases; unmatched bases: 3. Germline V lookup: CDR1 SGDLS, CDR2 YYNGEE. This CDR3 has 16 residues. The CDR3 here is CASSVVASGGYNEQFF. CDR3 sequence (DNA): TGTGCCAGCAGCGTAGTGGCTAGCGGGGGCTACAATGAGCAGTTCTTC.

There are a few counts of this clonotype. CDR3 sequence reads: CSADPPGLRETQYF. The CDR3 DNA reads as TGCAGTGCAGACCCCCCGGGGCTCAGGGAGACCCAGTACTTC. The V call is TRBV20-1, the J call TRBJ2-5, with D tentatively TRBD1 or TRBD2 (5 bases each). The length of the CDR3 is 14 residues. Germline V gene lookup returns CDR1 DFQATT and CDR2 SNEGSKA (reference sequence). The V end was cut by 6 bases, the J end by 5 bases, with 19 bases between.

The gene calls are TRBV5-1 and TRBJ2-1; D is perhaps TRBD1 or TRBD2 (5 bases each). CDR1 is SGHRS, CDR2 YFSETQ, per germline. The ends were cut back, 1 base at V and 8 bases at J, with 10 bases in the middle. This CDR3 spans 13 amino acids. CDR3 loop: CASSLRDHDEQFF. The DNA of the CDR3 is TGCGCCAGCAGCTTGAGGGACCACGATGAGCAGTTCTTC.

This clonotype was counted at least ten times. The chain recombines TRBV7-2 with TRBJ1-3; D is uncertain. CDR1 and CDR2 (germline): SGHTA, FQGNSA. Trimming removed 3 bases from V and 4 bases from J, with 4 bases in between. The CDR3 is made up of 12 amino acids. The CDR3 protein is CASSFLGNTIYF. CDR3 DNA sequence: TGTGCCAGCAGCTTTCTGGGAAACACCATATATTTT.

The rearrangement uses TRBV4-1 and TRBJ1-2; TRBD1 is a possible D gene (5 bases). The germline V and J ends were trimmed by 4 bases and 10 bases, with 19 bases remaining between them. The CDR3 has 14 amino acids. Germline V gene sequence: CDR1 MGHRA, CDR2 YSYEKL. DNA of the CDR3: TGCGCCAGCAGCCTCGCCCGGGTTGGGGGGAACTACACCTTC. Residues: CASSLARVGGNYTF.

J is TRBJ2-2 and V is TRBV19, with D possibly matching TRBD2 (5 bases). This CDR3 has 15 amino acids. The germline V and J ends were trimmed by 0 bases and 4 bases, with 9 bases remaining between them. CDR1 and CDR2 (germline): LNHDA, SQIVND (reference sequence). The CDR3 coding sequence is TGTGCCAGTAGTATAGACGGACTCTTCACCGGGGAGCTGTTTTTT. Protein: CASSIDGLFTGELFF.

This clonotype was picked up a small number of times. Here the CDR3 DNA reads TGTGCCAGCAGCTTAGCGCCACCCAACTATGGCTACACCTTC. This encodes CASSLAPPNYGYTF. The V call is TRBV7-2, the J call TRBJ1-2; D gene ambiguous. This CDR3 contains 14 residues. The germline V gene has CDR1 SGHTA and CDR2 FQGNSA. The V end was cut by 0 bases, the J end by 2 bases, with 7 bases between.

V gene TRBV6-6 combines with J gene TRBJ1-1; D gene uncertain. The CDR3 runs 13 residues. Per germline, CDR1 MNHNY and CDR2 SVGAGI (reference sequence). V dropped 4 bases and J dropped 4 bases, with 10 bases sitting between them. Here the CDR3 reads CASSFQWGTEAFF. The DNA for the CDR3 is TGTGCCAGCAGTTTCCAATGGGGCACTGAAGCTTTCTTT.

The V call is TRBV3-1, the J call TRBJ1-5, with D tentatively TRBD1 (6 bases). The germline CDR1 and CDR2 sequences are LGHDT and YNNKEL (reference sequence). The CDR3 has 17 residues. V lost 1 base to trimming and J lost 7 bases, with 20 bases between them. The CDR3 is CASSQGSSTGRWQPQHF. The CDR3 DNA follows: TGTGCCAGCAGCCAAGGCTCCTCGACAGGCCGGTGGCAGCCCCAGCATTTT.

This chain uses TRBV6-1 with TRBJ2-7; 8 bases map to TRBD1. The CDR3 runs 14 residues. V lost 6 bases and J lost 3; bases outside the gene matches: 7. Per the germline V gene, CDR1 is MNHNS and CDR2 is SASEGT. In nucleotides, the CDR3 is TGTGCCAGCAGGGAGGACAGGGCCCGCTACGAGCAGTACGTC. This codes for CASREDRARYEQYV.

The chain uses TRBV10-3 and TRBJ1-6; D unresolved. Between the trimmed V and J ends, which lost 8 bases and 7 bases, there was a span of 18 bases. This CDR3 comprises 15 residues. Germline CDR1 and CDR2: ENHRY and SYGVKD. The CDR3 spells CAISPGRPWNSPLHF. CDR3 coding DNA: TGTGCCATCTCTCCGGGAAGACCCTGGAATTCACCCCTCCACTTT.

The J gene is TRBJ1-5, the V gene TRBV2, with no clear D. From germline, CDR1 is SNHLY and CDR2 FYNNEI. The CDR3 covers 16 residues. Deletions cut 1 base from V and 0 bases from J, with 10 bases between. CDR3 sequence: CASSEVIWSSNQPQHF. For the CDR3, the DNA is TGTGCCAGCAGTGAAGTTATATGGAGTAGCAATCAGCCCCAGCATTTT.

This clonotype turned up a few times. This sequence joins TRBV4-1 and TRBJ2-5; D ambiguous. Germline values: CDR1 MGHRA, CDR2 YSYEKL. This CDR3 has 12 amino acids. The V end lost 4 bases, the J end lost 5 bases, and 8 bases lay between the germline ends. CDR3: CASSREGETQYF. The CDR3, as DNA: TGCGCCAGCAGCCGAGAAGGCGAGACCCAGTACTTC.

This clonotype showed up just a few times. V gene TRBV4-2 combines with J gene TRBJ1-5; possible D gene TRBD1, 6 bases. This CDR3 is 15 amino acids long. The ends were cut back, 0 bases at V and 4 bases at J, with 10 bases in the middle. CDR1 and CDR2 from the germline V gene are LGHNA and YNFKEQ. The CDR3 sequence is CASSQEYRENQPQHF. The CDR3 DNA reads TGTGCCAGCAGCCAAGAGTACAGGGAGAATCAGCCCCAGCATTTT.

The chain uses TRBV30 and TRBJ1-5; maybe TRBD1 (5 bases). CDR3 length: 16 amino acids. V was trimmed by 0 bases and J by 4 bases, leaving 16 bases between them. From germline, CDR1 is GTSNPN and CDR2 SVGIG (reference sequence). CDR3 DNA sequence: TGTGCCTGGAGTGTAGGGGCCTCTTGGGGTAATCAGCCCCAGCATTTT. This sequence encodes CAWSVGASWGNQPQHF.

The gene calls are TRBV7-9 and TRBJ2-1; a possible D gene is TRBD2 (5 bases). Deletions cut 7 bases from V and 5 bases from J, with 12 bases between. There are 13 residues in the CDR3. Germline V lookup: CDR1 SEHNR, CDR2 FQNEAQ (reference sequence). CDR3 region: CASTRTGNNEQFF. Written as DNA, the CDR3 is TGTGCCAGCACCAGGACGGGGAACAATGAGCAGTTCTTC.

This clonotype came up many times. CDR3 nucleotide sequence: TGTGCCTGGAGTAAGGCGGCCCGGGGGGTTGGCAATGAGCAGTTCTTC. It yields the protein CAWSKAARGVGNEQFF. The chain uses TRBV30 and TRBJ2-1; TRBD2 matches 7 bases. With V trimmed by 2 bases and J by 6 bases, 13 bases remained unmatched. CDR1 and CDR2 from the germline V gene are GTSNPN and SVGIG (reference sequence). The length of the CDR3 is 16 residues.

CDR3 DNA sequence: TGCAGTGCCGCAGAAGGGTGGGGAACTGAAGCTTTCTTT. Protein product: CSAAEGWGTEAFF. This chain links TRBV20-1 with TRBJ1-1; D is unclear. Trimming shortened V by 6 bases and J by 5 bases, and 16 bases separated the two germline ends. From germline, CDR1 is DFQATT and CDR2 SNEGSKA (reference sequence). CDR3 size: 13 residues.